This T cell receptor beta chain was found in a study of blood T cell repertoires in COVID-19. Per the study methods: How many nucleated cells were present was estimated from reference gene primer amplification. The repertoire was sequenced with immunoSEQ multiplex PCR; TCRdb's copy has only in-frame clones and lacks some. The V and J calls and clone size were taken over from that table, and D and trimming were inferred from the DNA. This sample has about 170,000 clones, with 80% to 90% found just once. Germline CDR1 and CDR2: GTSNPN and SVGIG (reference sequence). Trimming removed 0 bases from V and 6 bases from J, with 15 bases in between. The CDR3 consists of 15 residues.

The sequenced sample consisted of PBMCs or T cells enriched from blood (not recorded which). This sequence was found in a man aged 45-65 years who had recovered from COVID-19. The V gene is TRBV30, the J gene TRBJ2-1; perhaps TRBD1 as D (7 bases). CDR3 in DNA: TGTGCCTGGAGTGTACGGGGCAGGGGGGTCAATGAGCAGTTCTTC. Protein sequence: CAWSVRGRGVNEQFF.